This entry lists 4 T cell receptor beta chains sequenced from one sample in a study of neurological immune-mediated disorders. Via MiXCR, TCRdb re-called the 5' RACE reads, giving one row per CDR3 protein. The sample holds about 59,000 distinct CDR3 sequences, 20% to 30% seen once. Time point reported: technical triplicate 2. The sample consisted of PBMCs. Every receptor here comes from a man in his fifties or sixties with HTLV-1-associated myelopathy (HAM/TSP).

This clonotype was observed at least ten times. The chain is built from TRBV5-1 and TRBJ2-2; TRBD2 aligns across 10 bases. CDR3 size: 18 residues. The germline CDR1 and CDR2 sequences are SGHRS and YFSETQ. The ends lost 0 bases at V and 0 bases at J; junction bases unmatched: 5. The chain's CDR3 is CASSLVPTSGSNTGELFF. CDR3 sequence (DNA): TGCGCCAGCAGCTTGGTCCCGACTAGCGGGTCGAACACCGGGGAGCTGTTTTTT.

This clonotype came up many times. The CDR3 reads CASSFRHEKLFF. In DNA form, the CDR3 reads TGTGCCAGCAGTTTCAGACATGAAAAACTGTTTTTT. The rearrangement links TRBV3-1 to TRBJ1-4; D not certain. This CDR3 region has 12 residues. Germline loops: CDR1 LGHDT, CDR2 YNNKEL (reference sequence). Trimming removed 6 bases at V and 6 bases at J, with 8 bases between.

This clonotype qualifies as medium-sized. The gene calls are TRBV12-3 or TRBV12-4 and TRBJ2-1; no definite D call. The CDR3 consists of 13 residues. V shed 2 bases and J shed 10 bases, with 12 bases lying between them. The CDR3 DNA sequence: TGTGCCAGCAGTTTATATAGTACTACCGAGCAGTTCTTC. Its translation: CASSLYSTTEQFF.

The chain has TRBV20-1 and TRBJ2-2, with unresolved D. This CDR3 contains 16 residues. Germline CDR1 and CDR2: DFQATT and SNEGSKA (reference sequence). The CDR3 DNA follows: TGCGCAGTGCTAGAGACGACGGACCCAAACACCGGGGAGCTGTTTTTT. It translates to CAVLETTDPNTGELFF.